This T cell receptor beta chain stems from a study of CXCR3-negative and CXCR3-positive naive CD8 T cells. Whole-study findings and limits: CXCR3-positive naive cells had TRB CDR3s that were more hydrophobic than CXCR3-negative naive cells had. Freshly isolated PBMCs were used in most assays, given partial CXCR3 loss after freezing.

The CDR3 is made up of 15 amino acids. The germline V gene encodes CDR1 LGHNA and CDR2 YSLEER. Worth noting for this clonotype: Its antigen is unidentified.

The libraries of TRB cDNA were constructed through 5' RACE using UMI labels. With the 5' RACE reads reprocessed, TCRdb shows one record per CDR3 protein and no DNA. The sample table includes around 130,000 distinct CDR3 sequences. This receptor was taken from a human donor in good health. Some clones in this sample may be carry-over from other donors' samples. This sequence joins TRBV4-3 and TRBJ1-1; TCRdb reports TRBD1, a call that lacks DNA to check it against. Sequences were obtained from naive CXCR3+ CD8+ T cells from blood. Stated subset: CD45RO-CCR7+CD27+CD95- naive CD8+ T cells expressing CXCR3 (TNR3+). CDR3 protein: CASSQGSGRDTEAFF.